This T cell receptor beta chain was sequenced during a study of radiotherapy plus CTLA-4 blockade in lung cancer. The data were produced by immunoSEQ multiplex PCR, yet TCRdb's version contains in-frame clones alone and is incomplete. This sample yields around 38,000 clones, of which 80% to 90% are seen a single time; about 20% belongs to the top ten. As concerns this clone: Its matching antigen is unknown.

Per germline, CDR1 SGHTA and CDR2 FQGNSA. The CDR3 sequence is 15 residues long. V was cut by 1 base and J by 0 bases, with 10 bases left in between. Notes on the study in general: Blood-borne expansion of tumor-derived TCR clones followed radiotherapy plus ipilimumab. Response, reportedly, was best predicted by interferon-beta along with early blood T cell clone dynamics.

The chain carries TRBV7-2 and TRBJ2-7; TRBD2 might be the D (6 bases). The sequencing here drew on peripheral blood, taken from a patient treated with radiotherapy plus ipilimumab. The clonotype comes from a human donor with non-small cell lung cancer whose response to radiotherapy plus ipilimumab could not be evaluated. The CDR3 region is CASSLVAGPSYEQYF. Here the CDR3 DNA reads TGTGCCAGCAGCTTAGTGGCGGGGCCCTCCTACGAGCAGTACTTC.